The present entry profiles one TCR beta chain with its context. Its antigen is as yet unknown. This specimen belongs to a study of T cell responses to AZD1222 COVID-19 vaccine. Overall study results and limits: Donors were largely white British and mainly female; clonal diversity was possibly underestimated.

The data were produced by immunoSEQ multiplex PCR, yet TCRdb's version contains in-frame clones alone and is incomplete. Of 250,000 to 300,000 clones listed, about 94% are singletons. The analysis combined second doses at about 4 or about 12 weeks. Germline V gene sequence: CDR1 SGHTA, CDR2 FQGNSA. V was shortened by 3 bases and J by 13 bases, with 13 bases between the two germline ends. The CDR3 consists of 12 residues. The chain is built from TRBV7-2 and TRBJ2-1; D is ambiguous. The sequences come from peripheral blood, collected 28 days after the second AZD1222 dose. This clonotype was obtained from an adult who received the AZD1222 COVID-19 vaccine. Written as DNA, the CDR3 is TGTGCCAGCAGCTTGGAGCTCCCGCGACAGTTCTTC. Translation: CASSLELPRQFF.